This T cell receptor (beta chain) was documented in a study of blood T cell repertoires in COVID-19 (dated by TCRdb to about 2020). At the level of the whole study: The collaborator samples originated in the United States, Italy and Spain and spanned the acute and convalescent phases of COVID-19. The material from the prospective study consisted of cDNA or gDNA derived from T cells, B-cell-depleted T cells, or PBMCs. The dataset comprised deeply sampled blood TCRbeta repertoires from subjects exposed to, actively infected with, or recovered from COVID-19. The repertoires were made available in a free public database intended to serve as a resource for research on the immune response to SARS-CoV-2. Samples came from the ongoing ImmuneRACE study (first 160 participants) plus 1,254 subjects from 6 global collaborators. Nearly every sample came with metadata listing a de-identified subject ID, COVID-19 status, age in years and sex. Where HLA class I and class II types were available, the types were taken from metadata supplied by the sample provider, not from assay-based typing. General findings and caveats noted by the study authors: Clinical and demographic metadata were provided uncurated, with the amount varying by source and participant.

TCRbeta CDR3 regions were amplified from genomic DNA using the immunoSEQ Assay, a bias-controlled multiplex PCR. On the authors' methods: Nucleated cell counts per sample were estimated from amplification of reference gene primers within the assay. To quantify the absolute abundance of each unique TCRbeta CDR3 rearrangement, sequence reads were collapsed and filtered. Productive Simpson clonality was computed per sample as the square root of Simpson's diversity index over productive rearrangements. Drawn from immuneACCESS, this table holds only the in-frame rearrangements with V and J called that TCRdb kept. Clones are partly lost; checked studies trace under half to an unresolved V gene and leave the rest unexplained. The V and J calls and clone size come from that table; D and trimming were worked out from the DNA. Counted in this sample were 55,000 to 70,000 clones; about 90% of them appeared once. Around 3.5% of the sample comes from the top ten.

This clone was seen once. The antigen it binds to is not known. Nothing much larger sits one base from this clone, and base qualities are not available. One collaborating source in Seattle enrolled patients while the patients were actively infected and followed the patients over time throughout the course of disease. Collaborating institutions collected whole blood in K2EDTA tubes following their own protocols. For TCRbeta analysis, collaborator samples were shipped as frozen whole blood, as isolated PBMCs, or as DNA extracted from either sample type. The CDR3 runs 14 amino acids, cysteine and phenylalanine included. Left in the record is the CDR3 DNA by itself, 42 bases read in frame from the first base. According to the germline V gene, CDR1 reads MNHEY and CDR2 reads SVGAGI. V gives up 2 bases and J gives up 4 bases, and the segment between their germline ends measures 11 bases.

Sequences were obtained from peripheral blood. The receptor's source is a woman in her fifties or sixties with COVID-19, enrolled during active disease. This sequence uses TRBV6-5 and TRBJ1-2; TRBD1 is possibly the D segment (5 matching bases). CDR3 protein: CASSYETVFYGYTF. The DNA sequence follows: TGTGCCAGCAGTTACGAGACAGTGTTCTATGGCTACACCTTC.